These 21 T cell receptor beta chains share one sample of origin, sequenced in a study of tumor and adjacent non-tumor tissue in lung cancer. A modified ARM-PCR protocol with three rounds of nested PCR amplified TCRbeta. TCRdb re-called the multiplex PCR reads with MiXCR, one entry per CDR3 protein. The table records 100,000 or so distinct CDR3 sequences, less than 85% of them present only once. RNA was extracted from bulk tissue without any cell sorting. The normal lung tissue was taken more than 3 cm from the tumor edge. Sequencing was performed on distant non-tumor lung tissue. These receptors were taken from a man aged 60 to 69 with small cell lung cancer.

As to this clonotype: The junction differs from germline at one of its ends, possibly a read error. The V and J genes are TRBV6-5 and TRBJ1-6; D is unclear. The CDR3 consists of 14 residues. From germline, CDR1 is MNHEY and CDR2 SVGAGI. DNA of the CDR3: TGTGCCAGCAGTTACGTGACTTATAGTTCACCCCTCCACTTT. Encoded protein: CASSYVTYSSPLHF.

Concerning this clonotype: This is likely a read error, given that the CDR3 carries no conserved phenylalanine or tryptophan at its end. The V call is TRBV4-1, the J call TRBJ2-2; weak D call: TRBD1 (7 bases). The germline V and J ends were trimmed by 9 bases and 5 bases, with 19 bases remaining between them. This CDR3 has 15 residues. Germline V gives CDR1 MGHRA, CDR2 YSYEKL. The CDR3 reads CASSSRGVYTGELFC. Written as DNA, the CDR3 is TGCGCCAGTAGCAGCAGGGGGGTCTATACCGGGGAGCTGTTTTGT.

A remark on this clonotype: The junction shows a germline mismatch at one end, possibly a read error. The J gene is TRBJ2-1, the V gene TRBV6-2 or TRBV6-3; D is undetermined. The CDR3 has 13 residues. Germline V gene data show CDR1 as MNHEY and CDR2 as SVGEGT. Here the CDR3 DNA reads TGTGGCAGCAGTACTGGTCCTAACAATGAGCAGTTCTTT. Amino acid sequence: CGSSTGPNNEQFF.

Turning to this clonotype: At one boundary the junction diverges from the germline segment, which might be a read error. V is TRBV4-2 and J is TRBJ2-2, with 7 nucleotides matching TRBD2. This CDR3 contains 16 residues. Germline CDR1 and CDR2: LGHNA and YNFKEQ. In DNA, the CDR3 is TGTGCCAGAAGTCCCGGACTAGTGAGGAACATCGGGGAGCTGTTTTTT. Its protein is CARSPGLVRNIGELFF.

Regarding this clonotype: At one end the junction does not follow the germline gene, possibly because of a read error. The gene calls are TRBV6-5 and TRBJ1-1; possible D gene TRBD1, 6 bases. The CDR3 contains 13 residues. The germline V gene encodes CDR1 MNHEY and CDR2 SVGAGI. The CDR3 DNA reads as TGTGTCAACACTAGGACAGCGAACACTGAAGCTATCTTT. Amino acid sequence: CVNTRTANTEAIF.

With respect to this clonotype: This sequence may be a read error, since a much larger clone differs from it by one base. The chain employs TRBV28 and TRBJ2-5, with TRBD2 identical over 13 bases. Germline CDR1 is MDHEN and CDR2 is SYDVKM. The CDR3 totals 16 residues. The CDR3 loop is CASSSWTSGSTETQNF. Written as DNA, the CDR3 is TGTGCCAGCAGTTCCTGGACTAGCGGGAGTACGGAGACCCAGAACTTC.

The rearrangement links TRBV29-1 to TRBJ2-1; D not certain. Trimming pared 2 bases from V and 6 bases from J, leaving 17 bases between. In germline, CDR1 is SQVTM, CDR2 ANQGSEA. This CDR3 contains 15 residues. The CDR3 nucleotides read TGCAGCGTTGAATTAGCAGACAATCCCTGCAATGAGCAGTTCTTC. Residues: CSVELADNPCNEQFF.

This clonotype appeared a few times. The limits of the CDR3 on the DNA are not certain, so only TCRdb's listed CDR3 is given. The chain combines TRBV6-6 with TRBJ2-2. The CDR3 extends over 13 residues, inclusive of both ends. In germline, CDR1 is MNHNY, CDR2 SVGAGI (reference sequence). CDR3 sequence: CASSSSSTGELFF.

V gene TRBV20-1 combines with J gene TRBJ2-3; D is perhaps TRBD2 (5 bases). The CDR3 has 12 residues. Trimming removed 5 bases from V and 7 bases from J, with 13 bases in between. CDR1 and CDR2 (germline): DFQATT, SNEGSKA (reference sequence). The CDR3 protein is CSAVTSGNTQYF. The CDR3 DNA reads as TGCAGTGCTGTTACCAGCGGAAATACGCAGTATTTT.

Concerning this clonotype: This may be a read error, as it is one base from a much larger clone. The genes are TRBV20-1 and TRBJ1-2, with 7 bases that match TRBD1. The CDR3 covers 12 residues. The germline CDR1 and CDR2 sequences are DFQATT and SNEGSKA (reference sequence). The V gene end was trimmed by 8 bases and the J gene end by 4 bases; junction bases not matched to a gene: 7. As DNA, the CDR3 is TGCAGTACTACGACAGGGAGCTATGGCTACACCTTC. It encodes CSTTTGSYGYTF.

With respect to this clonotype: The junction does not match germline at one end; this may be a read error. The rearrangement joins TRBV12-5 to TRBJ2-3; D is possibly TRBD1 (7 bases). This CDR3 contains 20 residues. Germline V gene sequence: CDR1 LGHNT, CDR2 FRNRAP. This chain's CDR3 is CASGPQGGSWRATSTDTQYF. The CDR3 DNA is TGTGCTAGTGGTCCGCAGGGGGGTAGCTGGAGGGCAACTAGCACAGATACGCAATATTTT. Filled out from reference TRBV12-5 and TRBJ2-3, the complete variable domain reads DARVTQTPRHKVTEMGQEVTMRCQPILGHNTVFWYRQTMMQGLELLAYFRNRAPLDDSGMPKDRFSAEMPDATLATLKIQPSEPRDSAVYFCASGPQGGSWRATSTDTQYFGPGTRLTVL.

The J gene is TRBJ2-1, the V gene TRBV18; D uncertain. Germline CDR1 KGHSH, CDR2 LQKENI. The CDR3 spans 13 residues. The V and J ends lost 3 bases and 4 bases respectively, with 7 bases between them. The CDR3 protein is CASSPERYNEQFF. The CDR3 bases are TGTGCCAGCTCACCTGAAAGATACAATGAGCAGTTCTTC.

The J gene is TRBJ2-1, the V gene TRBV4-3; TRBD2 matches at 9 bases. The V and J ends lost 0 bases and 3 bases, in that order; junction bases with no gene match: 6. Germline V gene sequence: CDR1 LGHNA, CDR2 YSLEER. The CDR3 covers 17 residues. CDR3 protein: CASSQDRAGGNYNEQFF. In DNA, the CDR3 is TGCGCCAGCAGCCAAGATAGGGCGGGAGGGAACTACAATGAGCAGTTCTTC.

Of note for this clonotype: Its ends do not fully match the called genes, so a read error is possible. The chain recombines TRBV4-1 with TRBJ1-2, with D unclear. The V gene's germline CDR1 is MGHRA and CDR2 YSYEKL. This CDR3 has 12 residues. Here the CDR3 reads CAGSQDRTGYTF. DNA for the CDR3: TGCGCCGGCAGCCAAGATAGGACTGGCTACACCTTC.

Details on this clonotype: One end of the junction does not line up with germline, which may come from a read error. The V call is TRBV12-3 or TRBV12-4, the J call TRBJ1-2; a possible D gene is TRBD1 (5 bases). The CDR3 is 14 residues long. The CDR3 nucleotides read TGTGACAGCAGTTATTCCCGCATAGGGGTTGGCTACACCTTC. It yields the protein CDSSYSRIGVGYTF.

Concerning this clonotype: Likely a read error: the CDR3 ends without its conserved phenylalanine or tryptophan. The V gene is TRBV5-1, the J gene TRBJ1-5; D remains ambiguous. Matching the DNA end better, TRBJ2-3 makes the J call doubtful. The CDR3 totals 14 residues. CDR1 is SGHRS, CDR2 YFSETQ, per germline. CDR3 in DNA: TGCGCCAGCAGACCTGGGGAATCGGGTCAGCCCCAGTATTGT. Amino acid sequence: CASRPGESGQPQYC.

About this clonotype itself: This may arise from a read error, as a much more abundant clone is one base away. The V call is TRBV7-9, the J call TRBJ2-1; no reliable D call. Germline V lookup: CDR1 SEHNR, CDR2 FQNEAQ (reference sequence). This CDR3 comprises 12 residues. CDR3 region: CASSSYPYEQLF. The CDR3 nucleotides are TGTGCCAGCAGCTCCTATCCGTATGAGCAGCTCTTC. Drawing the rest from reference TRBV7-9 and TRBJ2-1, the complete variable domain is DTGVSQNPRHKITKRGQNVTFRCDPISEHNRLYWYRQTLGQGPEFLTYFQNEAQLEKSRLLSDRFSAERPKGSFSTLEIQRTEQGDSAMYLCASSSYPYEQLFGPGTRLTVL.

The rearrangement joins TRBV5-1 to TRBJ2-1; D is possibly TRBD2 (5 bases). The CDR3 is 15 residues long. Per the germline V gene, CDR1 is SGHRS and CDR2 is YFSETQ. Deletions cut 1 base from V and 1 base from J, with 9 bases between. DNA of the CDR3: TGCGCCAGCAGCTTGAACGCGGGTTCCTACAATGAGCAGTTCTTC. Translation: CASSLNAGSYNEQFF.

Notes on this clonotype: A much more abundant neighbour one base away suggests this may be a read error. V and J are TRBV20-1 and TRBJ2-3, with D perhaps matching TRBD1 or TRBD2 (5 bases each). This CDR3 spans 15 amino acids. V was trimmed by 0 bases and J by 1 base, leaving 11 bases between them. The V gene's germline CDR1 is DFQATT and CDR2 SNEGSKA (reference sequence). As DNA, the CDR3 is TGCAGTGCTAGAGATATAGTGGGACGCACAGATACGCAGTATTTT. Translated: CSARDIVGRTDTQYF.

This clonotype has more than one count but fewer than ten. Being one base from a much bigger clone, this may be a read error. This sequence joins TRBV5-4 and TRBJ2-3; no clear D. Germline V gene lookup returns CDR1 SGHNT and CDR2 YYREEE (reference sequence). Trimming removed 2 bases from V and 2 bases from J, with 9 bases in between. This CDR3 spans 14 amino acids. The CDR3 coding sequence is TGTGCCAGCAGCTTAGTACAGATCACAGATACGCAGTATTTT. It encodes CASSLVQITDTQYF.

This clonotype was detected once. The CDR3 end shows no conserved phenylalanine or tryptophan, and so a read error is likely. The CDR3 DNA is TGCGCCAGCAGCCAGGGACTAGGGCTCACAGATACGCAGTATTCT. Translating gives CASSQGLGLTDTQYS. The rearrangement uses TRBV4-1 and TRBJ2-3; 8 bases agree with TRBD2. This CDR3 comprises 15 residues. In germline, CDR1 is MGHRA, CDR2 YSYEKL. J was trimmed by 2 bases and V by 3 bases; bases with no gene match: 4.